This record covers a single T cell receptor beta chain. The antigen is unknown. Unique molecular identifiers tagged the TCR beta cDNA libraries. The T cell input of about 1 to 10 million gave roughly 0.5 million cDNA molecules. MiXCR, run by TCRdb on the PCR reads, gives a single entry per CDR3 protein. The table includes 700,000 to 900,000 distinct CDR3 sequences, just over 45% detected once. This sample was included in a study of post-analysis software for immune sequencing data. Looking at the study overall: Progressive-relapsing, secondary progressive and relapsing-remitting multiple sclerosis were among the disease courses included. Study results and limitations: Comparison with controls showed significantly lower normalized Chao1 diversity in multiple sclerosis patients.

Sequencing was carried out using blood. The TCR sequence derives from a girl under 18 with multiple sclerosis.

The CDR3 DNA reads as TGTGCCAGCAGCTTAAGGGACAGGGTAACTGGGGCCAACGTCCTGACTTTC. It specifies CASSLRDRVTGANVLTF. The V gene is TRBV11-1, the J gene TRBJ2-6; 9 nucleotides align to TRBD1. Trimming cost V 2 bases and J 2 bases; bases outside gene matches: 4. The CDR3 is 17 amino acids. Germline values: CDR1 SGHAT, CDR2 FQDESV (reference sequence).